These T cell receptor beta chains were read from a single sample in a study of blood T cell repertoires in COVID-19. The table came from immunoSEQ multiplex PCR; TCRdb's copy has only in-frame clones and leaves some out. The sample consists of more than 100,000 clones, about 90% of them appearing once. The specimen was peripheral blood. The receptors here all came from a man aged 45 to 65 in a cohort sampled during active COVID-19. The CDR3 runs from the conserved cysteine through the conserved F or W. A D gene is named only where the DNA matches it firmly. Clone size is given for some rows only: seen once, a few or many times, or a class if the clone is expanded.

J | length | size | V | D | CDR3 | DNA
TRBJ1-4 | 14 | . | TRBV19 | . | CASTLGGVGEKLFF | TGTGCCAGTACGTTAGGCGGGGTGGGAGAAAAACTGTTTTTT
TRBJ1-2 | 14 | . | TRBV6-5 | . | CASNRVVGDYGYTF | TGTGCCAGCAACAGAGTGGTGGGCGACTATGGCTACACCTTC
TRBJ1-1 | 14 | . | TRBV5-6 | TRBD1 | CAGDRGLVNTEAFF | TGTGCCGGGGACAGGGGGCTGGTGAACACTGAAGCTTTCTTT
TRBJ1-5 | 13 | once | TRBV19 | TRBD1 | CASNQGAKQPQHF | TGTGCCAGTAATCAGGGGGCGAAACAGCCCCAGCATTTT
TRBJ2-5 | 12 | . | TRBV2 | . | CASDRPQETQYF | TGTGCCAGCGACAGGCCCCAAGAGACCCAGTACTTC
TRBJ2-7 | 14 | . | TRBV29-1 | . | CSVTDSPNPYEQYF | TGCAGCGTCACGGACTCACCAAACCCCTACGAGCAGTACTTC
TRBJ1-5 | 14 | . | TRBV5-8 | . | CASSYGRGFQPQHF | TGTGCCAGCAGCTACGGACGGGGATTCCAGCCCCAGCATTTT
TRBJ2-2 | 15 | . | TRBV7-2 | . | CASSQRGQNTGELFF | TGTGCCAGCAGCCAACGGGGACAAAACACCGGGGAGCTGTTTTTT
TRBJ1-1 | 14 | once | TRBV4-1 | . | CASSKTQGWTEAFF | TGCGCCAGCAGCAAGACGCAGGGGTGGACTGAAGCTTTCTTT
TRBJ2-1 | 15 | . | TRBV5-1 | TRBD2 | CASSQGTTTYNEQFF | TGCGCCAGCAGCCAAGGGACTACTACCTACAATGAGCAGTTCTTC
TRBJ1-1 | 14 | . | TRBV14 | TRBD1 | CASSFTGANTEAFF | TGTGCCAGCAGCTTTACAGGGGCCAACACTGAAGCTTTCTTT
TRBJ2-5 | 11 | once | TRBV2 | . | CASSRGETQYF | TGTGCCAGCAGCCGGGGGGAGACCCAGTACTTC
TRBJ1-4 | 15 | . | TRBV9 | TRBD1 | CASSFTGDSNEKLFF | TGTGCCAGCAGCTTCACAGGGGACTCTAATGAAAAACTGTTTTTT
TRBJ1-5 | 15 | once | TRBV9 | . | CASSVGEGENQPQHF | TGTGCCAGCAGCGTAGGGGAGGGGGAGAATCAGCCCCAGCATTTT
TRBJ2-3 | 16 | . | TRBV28 | TRBD2 | CASSRKSGVSTDTQYF | TGTGCCAGCAGCCGGAAGAGCGGGGTCAGCACAGATACGCAGTATTTT
TRBJ1-4 | 14 | once | TRBV6-6 | . | CASSYSKAAEKLFF | TGTGCCAGCAGTTACTCGAAGGCCGCGGAGAAACTGTTTTTT
TRBJ2-7 | 15 | . | TRBV6-2/TRBV6-3 | . | CASSPPAVPSYEQYF | TGTGCCAGCAGTCCCCCAGCGGTTCCATCCTACGAGCAGTACTTC
TRBJ2-3 | 16 | once | TRBV7-2 | . | CASSLGPGSLADTQYF | TGTGCCAGCAGCCTAGGGCCGGGATCCTTGGCAGATACGCAGTATTTT
TRBJ1-1 | 14 | few | TRBV4-3 | . | CASSLGDGNTEAFF | TGCGCCAGCAGCCTAGGGGATGGGAACACTGAAGCTTTCTTT
TRBJ1-2 | 12 | . | TRBV12-3/TRBV12-4 | . | CASSFYGSGYTF | TGTGCCAGCAGTTTCTACGGGAGCGGCTACACCTTC
TRBJ2-3 | 15 | . | TRBV6-5 | TRBD2 | CATRLAGAITDTQYF | TGTGCCACCCGATTAGCGGGGGCCATCACAGATACGCAGTATTTT
TRBJ1-1 | 14 | . | TRBV12-2 | . | CASRFPDRVTEAFF | TGTGCAAGTCGCTTCCCGGACAGGGTAACTGAAGCTTTCTTT
TRBJ1-2 | 12 | . | TRBV6-6 | . | CASSGEVYGYTF | TGTGCCAGCAGTGGGGAGGTGTATGGCTACACCTTC
TRBJ1-1 | 14 | . | TRBV18 | TRBD1 | CASSKDRPNTEAFF | TGTGCCAGCTCTAAGGACAGGCCGAACACTGAAGCTTTCTTT
TRBJ2-1 | 16 | . | TRBV5-5 | TRBD1 | CASSFIPGQGLNEQFF | TGTGCCAGCAGCTTTATACCGGGACAGGGACTCAATGAGCAGTTCTTC
TRBJ2-3 | 13 | . | TRBV9 | TRBD2 | CASSQTSSDTQYF | TGTGCCAGCAGCCAGACTAGCTCGGATACGCAGTATTTT
TRBJ1-1 | 14 | few | TRBV18 | TRBD1 | CASSPRDRDTEAFF | TGTGCCAGCTCACCACGGGACAGAGACACTGAAGCTTTCTTT
TRBJ1-2 | 13 | . | TRBV12-3/TRBV12-4 | TRBD1 | CAIRGQGAFGYTF | TGTGCCATAAGGGGACAGGGGGCGTTTGGCTACACCTTC
TRBJ1-1 | 15 | . | TRBV18 | . | CASSEIQGEVTEAFF | TGTGCCAGCTCAGAGATACAGGGAGAGGTCACTGAAGCTTTCTTT
TRBJ1-2 | 14 | . | TRBV11-2 | TRBD1 | CASSRDRDGDGYTF | TGTGCCAGCAGCCGGGACAGGGATGGGGATGGCTACACCTTC
TRBJ1-1 | 15 | . | TRBV3-1/TRBV3-2 | TRBD1 | CASSQGDRVRTEAFF | TGTGCCAGCAGCCAGGGAGACAGGGTTAGGACTGAAGCTTTCTTT
TRBJ2-3 | 15 | . | TRBV6-5 | TRBD2 | CASKKGTSGTDTQYF | TGTGCCAGCAAGAAAGGGACTAGCGGCACAGATACGCAGTATTTT